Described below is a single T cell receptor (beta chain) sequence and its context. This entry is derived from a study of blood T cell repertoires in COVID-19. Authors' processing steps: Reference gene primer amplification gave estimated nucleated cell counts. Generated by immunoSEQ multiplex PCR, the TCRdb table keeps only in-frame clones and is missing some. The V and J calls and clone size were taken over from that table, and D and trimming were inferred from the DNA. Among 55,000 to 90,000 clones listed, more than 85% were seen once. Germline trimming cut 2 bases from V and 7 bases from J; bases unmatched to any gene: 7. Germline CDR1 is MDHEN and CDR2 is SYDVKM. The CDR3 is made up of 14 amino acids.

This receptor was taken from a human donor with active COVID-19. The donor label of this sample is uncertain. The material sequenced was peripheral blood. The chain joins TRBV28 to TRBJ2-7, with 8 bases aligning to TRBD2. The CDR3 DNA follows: TGTGCCAGCAGTTTAGGGACTAGTATCATTGAGCAGTACTTC. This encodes CASSLGTSIIEQYF.